The source of this T cell receptor (beta chain) is a study of post-analysis software for immune sequencing data. Notes on this clonotype: The antigen remains undetermined. At one end, the junction sequence differs from germline, possibly due to a read error.

CDR1 is SNHLY, CDR2 FYNNEI, per germline. The CDR3 is made up of 16 amino acids. Each TCR beta cDNA library carried unique molecular identifiers. In TCRdb, the PCR reads were re-called with MiXCR into one record per CDR3 protein. The repertoire has about 430,000 distinct CDR3 sequences, roughly 38% of them found once; the top ten carry roughly 8.2%. Study-wide findings and caveats: Same-batch preparations were strongly co-clustered by F measure. Among four to six TRBV segments more frequent in patients than controls were TRBV5-6, TRBV5-1 and TRBV20-1. Normalized Chao1 diversity was significantly reduced in patients versus controls.

The chain uses TRBV2 and TRBJ1-5, with 7 bases lining up with TRBD1. The TCR was taken from a girl aged 2-10 years with multiple sclerosis. Sequenced material: blood. The CDR3 loop reads CAGSEAGGSNNQPQHF. The CDR3 nucleotides are TGTGCCGGCAGTGAAGCAGGGGGTTCAAACAATCAGCCCCAGCATTTT.